Described below is a single TCR beta chain sequence and its context. Antigen: not known. The data originate from a study of cytomegalovirus exposure and HLA in healthy donors. The method was immunoSEQ multiplex PCR; TCRdb's version includes in-frame clones alone and lacks a portion of them. The sample records around 150,000 clones, 86% being singletons. Study conclusions and caveats: Despite most TCR sequences being rare, some public TCRs occurred in many donors. According to the study, 150 to 200 TCR beta chains were cytomegalovirus-associated.

Trimming cost V 2 bases and J 8 bases, with 12 bases left between them. From germline, CDR1 is SEHNR and CDR2 FQNEAQ (reference sequence). The CDR3 is 13 amino acids. The receptor's source is a woman under 30 in good health and CMV-seronegative. The sequencing sample was made of PBMCs. V is TRBV7-9 and J is TRBJ1-2; maybe TRBD1 (5 bases). DNA for the CDR3: TGTGCCAGCAGCTTACCCGGGGGGGAAGGCTACACCTTC. Its protein is CASSLPGGEGYTF.